The following is a T cell receptor (beta chain) sequence with its context. The table lists this clonotype with a few counts. There is no known antigen for this receptor. No clone much larger than this one lies a single base away; base qualities are absent. The sample is drawn from a study of Graves' ophthalmopathy and Graves' hyperthyroidism (dated by TCRdb to between 2017 and 2018). With regard to the full study: Peripheral blood was collected at initial diagnosis, before any treatment. The study used signatures of the TCR beta repertoire to tell Graves' ophthalmopathy apart from Graves' hyperthyroidism and to predict which patients would progress to ophthalmopathy. In total, 135 blood samples were TCR-sequenced: some 43 ophthalmopathy, roughly 77 hyperthyroidism and approximately 17 hyperthyroidism-to-ophthalmopathy patients. To explore V-J signatures that distinguish ophthalmopathy from hyperthyroidism, a discovery set of around 100 patients was enrolled, made up of 40 to 45 with ophthalmopathy and 57 with stable hyperthyroidism. For independent validation, a separate cohort was made up of 18 to 20 hyperthyroidism patients plus 17 patients who later progressed from hyperthyroidism to ophthalmopathy. In roughly 6 hyperthyroidism patients, T-cell repertoires of thyroid tissue and blood were compared. After sampling, hyperthyroidism patients received methimazole starting at 30 mg daily, and ophthalmopathy patients received high-dose intravenous methylprednisolone.

Ophthalmopathy patients were characterized by moderately to severely active disease, a Clinical Activity Score of at least 3, a NOSPECS grade of at least 4, and a disease duration under 3 months. Patients with other autoimmune diseases, uncontrolled infections, pregnancy or lactation were excluded from the study. Clinical symptoms, serum thyroxine, TRAb, thyroid ultrasound and orbital computed tomography formed the basis of the diagnosis. Using Ficoll-Paque density gradient centrifugation, PBMCs were isolated from 9 to 10 ml of fresh peripheral blood. Trizol reagent was used to extract the total RNA, and its quality was then checked on an Agilent 2100 Bioanalyzer. CDR1 and CDR2, per the germline V gene, are SQVTM and ANQGSEA. Germline trimming amounts to 6 bases on V and 1 base on J, with 5 as the count of junction bases outside the gene matches. There are 13 amino acids in the CDR3, from cysteine to phenylalanine inclusive. Just the 39-base CDR3 DNA is kept, in frame starting at base 1.

Results and caveats for the whole study, not just this receptor: In cross-validation, the 13-signature model distinguished ophthalmopathy from stable hyperthyroidism with approximately 85% sensitivity and around 81% specificity, and in the test set the corresponding values were about 80% and 75%. Sample size was not predetermined statistically, and investigators were not blinded to group allocation. Most expanded thyroid clonotypes with frequency above 0.001 were also detected in blood, suggesting blood repertoires may reflect the thyroid immune response. In validation, the model predicted ophthalmopathy progression with more than 55% sensitivity and 72.22% specificity; 12 predicted patients were CT-confirmed with GO in a median of approximately six months.

TCR beta CDR3 regions were amplified from RNA transcripts for repertoire sequencing. The first round of RT-PCR was done with HTBI primers and the Qiagen OneStep RT-PCR kit, and was followed by a second round of multiplex PCR, then size selection and purification. Libraries were sequenced paired-end with 100 bp reads on an Illumina HiSeq2000. Regarding the original processing steps: Reads were processed with SOAPnuke, discarding reads with adapters, uncalled bases, mean Phred below 15, or no exact constant-primer or identifier match. High-quality paired reads were merged with COPE v1.2.5. Each unique nucleotide sequence was defined as a clonotype, and clonotypes were aligned to IMGT TRB V, D and J references with MiTCR v1.1. The analysis was limited to V-J combinations with a frequency above 0.0001, which together covered 98% to 99.2% of repertoires. For each V-J combination, a TCR clonal expansion and chaos score was defined as the ratio of F50 clonal expansion to chaos observed in the TCRdist matrix. Welch's t-statistics and random forest were used to reduce features to about a dozen V-J combinations, which were fed into a naive Bayes classifier. The Morisita-Horn index was used to measure how similar the thyroid and blood repertoires were. The public reads were reprocessed in TCRdb via fastp at Q25 and MiXCR, keeping in-frame beta chains. Rows are combined by CDR3 protein, so each entry shows the most common genes and DNA. The V and J calls were determined by TCRdb, not by the authors. This sample comprises 650,000 to 900,000 distinct CDR3 sequences, roughly two fifths of them detected only once. The ten largest clones capture 44% of the sample.

The sequence is built from TRBV29-1 and TRBJ1-1; 7 middle bases align to TRBD1. This receptor was identified in an adult man with Graves' ophthalmopathy. Material: peripheral blood. The sequenced DNA: TGCAGCGTCTCGACAGGGAAGAACACTGAAGCTTTCTTT. It is translated as CSVSTGKNTEAFF.